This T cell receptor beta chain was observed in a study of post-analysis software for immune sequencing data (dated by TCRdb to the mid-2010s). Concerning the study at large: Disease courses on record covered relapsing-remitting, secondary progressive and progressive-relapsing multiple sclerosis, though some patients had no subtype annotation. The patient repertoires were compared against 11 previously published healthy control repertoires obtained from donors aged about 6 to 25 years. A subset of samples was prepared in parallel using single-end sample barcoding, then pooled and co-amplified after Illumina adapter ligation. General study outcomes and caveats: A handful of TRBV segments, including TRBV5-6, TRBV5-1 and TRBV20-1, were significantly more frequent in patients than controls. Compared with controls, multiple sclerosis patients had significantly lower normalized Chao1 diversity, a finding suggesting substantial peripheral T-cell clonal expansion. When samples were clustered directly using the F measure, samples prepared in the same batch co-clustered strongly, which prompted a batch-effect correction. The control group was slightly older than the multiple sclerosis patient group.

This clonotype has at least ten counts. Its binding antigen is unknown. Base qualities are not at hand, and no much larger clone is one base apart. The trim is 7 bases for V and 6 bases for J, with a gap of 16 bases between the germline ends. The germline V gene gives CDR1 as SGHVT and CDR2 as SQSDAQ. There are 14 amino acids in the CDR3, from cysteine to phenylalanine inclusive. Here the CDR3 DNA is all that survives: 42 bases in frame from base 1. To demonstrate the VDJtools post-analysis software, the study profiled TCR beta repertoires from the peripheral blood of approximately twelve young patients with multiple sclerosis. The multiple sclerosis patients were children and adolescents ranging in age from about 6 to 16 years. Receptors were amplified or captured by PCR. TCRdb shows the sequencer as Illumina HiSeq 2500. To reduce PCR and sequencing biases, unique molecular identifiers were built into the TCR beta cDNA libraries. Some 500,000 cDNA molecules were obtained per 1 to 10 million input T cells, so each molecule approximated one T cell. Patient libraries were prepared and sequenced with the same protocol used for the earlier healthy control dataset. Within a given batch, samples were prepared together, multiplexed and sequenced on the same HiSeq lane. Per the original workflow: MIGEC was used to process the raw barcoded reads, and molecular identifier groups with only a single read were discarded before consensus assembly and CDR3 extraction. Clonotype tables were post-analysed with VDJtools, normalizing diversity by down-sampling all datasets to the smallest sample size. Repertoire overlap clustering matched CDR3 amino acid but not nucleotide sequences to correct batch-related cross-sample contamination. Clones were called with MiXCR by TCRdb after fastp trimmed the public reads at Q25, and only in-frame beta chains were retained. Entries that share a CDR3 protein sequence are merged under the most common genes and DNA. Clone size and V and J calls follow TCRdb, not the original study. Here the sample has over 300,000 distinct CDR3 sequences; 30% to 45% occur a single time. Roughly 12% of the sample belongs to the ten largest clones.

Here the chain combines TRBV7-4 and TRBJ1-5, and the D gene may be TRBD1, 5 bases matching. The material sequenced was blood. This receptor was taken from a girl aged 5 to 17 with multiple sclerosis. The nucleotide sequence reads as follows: TGTGCCAGCAACTCAGACAGAAGGGCTCAGCCCCAGCATTTT. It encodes CASNSDRRAQPQHF.